These 11 T cell receptor beta chains share one sample of origin, sequenced in a study of regulatory T cells in long-lasting Graves disease. Time point denoted: newly diagnosed GD, antithyroid drugs for less than 3 months. The authors made the TCR library using RNA they extracted from PBMCs. In building TCR beta libraries, iRepertoire HTBI primers were used together with Arm-PCR of CDR3 regions. Using its own MiXCR run on the multiplex PCR reads, TCRdb lists one record per CDR3 protein. Seen here are fewer than 550,000 distinct CDR3 sequences, roughly 16% observed once, and the top ten hold 20% to 30%. The data also belong to a second study, concerning T cells in Graves' hyperthyroidism and ophthalmopathy.

The input for sequencing was peripheral blood mononuclear cells (PBMCs), taken at new diagnosis, from a patient treated with antithyroid drugs. All receptors come from a woman aged 40 to 65 with Graves disease.

This clonotype was detected ten times or more. This rearrangement joins TRBV12-5 to TRBJ2-7; D gene unclear. The germline gives CDR1 LGHNT, CDR2 FRNRAP. V shed 5 bases and J shed 5 bases, with 16 bases lying between them. The CDR3 is made up of 14 amino acids. The CDR3 loop reads CASGPVGFGNEQYF. DNA of the CDR3: TGTGCTAGTGGTCCCGTAGGGTTTGGGAACGAGCAGTACTTC.

This clonotype was seen only a few times. The rearrangement links TRBV2 to TRBJ1-3; no definite D call. Germline values: CDR1 SNHLY, CDR2 FYNNEI. The V gene lost 5 bases and the J gene lost 0 bases, with 11 bases spanning the gap. The CDR3 has 15 amino acids. The chain's CDR3 is CASSRRHPSGNTIYF. DNA for the CDR3: TGTGCCAGCAGTCGAAGACACCCCTCTGGAAACACCATATATTTT.

This clonotype was observed at least ten times. The rearrangement links TRBV20-1 to TRBJ1-5; D unclear. Trimming removed 2 bases from V and 3 bases from J, with 5 bases in between. This CDR3 contains 12 residues. From germline, CDR1 is DFQATT and CDR2 SNEGSKA (reference sequence). The CDR3 DNA is TGCAGTGCTAGACAGACCAATCAGCCCCAGCATTTT. This sequence encodes CSARQTNQPQHF.

This clonotype was detected many times. The V call is TRBV2, the J call TRBJ2-5, with D possibly TRBD2 on 6 matching bases. Looked up from germline, CDR1 is SNHLY and CDR2 is FYNNEI. The CDR3 covers 16 residues. V shed 6 bases and J shed 5 bases, with 22 bases lying between them. Written as DNA, the CDR3 is TGTGCCAGCAGCGTTTCCGGGGGTAGGATGATGGAGACCCAGTACTTC. Protein: CASSVSGGRMMETQYF.

The V call is TRBV9, the J call TRBJ1-5, with D possibly TRBD1 on 5 matching bases. Germline CDR1 is SGDLS and CDR2 is YYNGEE. CDR3 length equals 15 residues. Between the trimmed V and J ends, which lost 2 bases and 6 bases, there was a span of 15 bases. The CDR3 DNA follows: TGTGCCAGCAGCGTCCAGGGATTTCGGGGTCAGCCCCAGCATTTT. Translated, it gives CASSVQGFRGQPQHF. Together with reference TRBV9 and TRBJ1-5, the CDR3 gives the full variable domain: DSGVTQTPKHLITATGQRVTLRCSPRSGDLSVYWYQQSLDQGLQFLIQYYNGEERAKGNILERFSAQQFPDLHSELNLSSLELGDSALYFCASSVQGFRGQPQHFGDGTRLSIL.

Ten or more counts support this clonotype. The chain couples TRBV11-2 to TRBJ1-1; D is perhaps TRBD1 (5 bases). This CDR3 has 14 residues. Per the germline V gene, CDR1 is SGHAT and CDR2 is FQNNGV. Trimming left V 5 bases short and J 7 bases short, with 17 bases between. The DNA of the CDR3 is TGTGCCAGCAGCCAAAACGGGGCGTCCTATGAAGCTTTCTTT. It yields the protein CASSQNGASYEAFF.

This clonotype was observed many times. The chain carries TRBV10-2 and TRBJ2-5; the match to TRBD2 covers 7 bases. The CDR3 runs to 16 residues. Trimming took 4 bases from V and 4 from J; bases not matched to a gene: 12. Germline V gives CDR1 WSHSY, CDR2 SAAADI. In nucleotides, the CDR3 is TGCGCCAGCAGTGGGACTAGATTTGGGGTCGGAGAGACCCAGTACTTC. Amino acids: CASSGTRFGVGETQYF.

This chain uses TRBV12-3 or TRBV12-4 with TRBJ1-5, with a possible D match to TRBD1 (5 bases). The CDR3 runs 13 residues. With 7 bases removed from V and 0 bases from J, the gap between germline ends came to 7 bases. CDR3 nucleotide sequence: TGTGCCAGCACCAGGGCTAGCAATCAGCCCCAGCATTTT. Its protein product is CASTRASNQPQHF.

This clonotype was observed at least ten times. This sequence joins TRBV10-3 and TRBJ2-3, with D unresolved. CDR1 is ENHRY, CDR2 SYGVKD, per germline. V gave up 10 bases and J gave up 2 bases, with 16 bases separating them. The CDR3 spans 14 residues. The CDR3 is CATTPLALTDTQYF. The DNA of the CDR3 is TGTGCCACAACGCCCCTGGCCCTCACAGATACGCAGTATTTT.

This clonotype was seen ten or more times. V is TRBV9 and J is TRBJ2-1, with D tentatively TRBD1 (6 bases). Germline values: CDR1 SGDLS, CDR2 YYNGEE. This CDR3 has 13 residues. V was trimmed by 4 bases and J by 6 bases, leaving 11 bases between them. This CDR3 is CASSPRTVNEQFF. The CDR3 bases are TGTGCCAGCAGCCCACGGACAGTCAATGAGCAGTTCTTC.

In this sample, this clonotype turned up many times. The chain employs TRBV11-3 and TRBJ2-5; 7 nucleotides align to TRBD1. Germline V gene lookup returns CDR1 SGHNT and CDR2 YENEEA. The CDR3 contains 15 residues. V trimming: 5 bases; J trimming: 1 base; junction bases outside the gene matches: 7. This CDR3 reads CASSPGTAIQETQYF. The CDR3 DNA reads as TGTGCCAGCAGCCCCGGGACAGCGATCCAAGAGACCCAGTACTTC.